This TCR beta chain emerged from a study of tumor-infiltrating lymphocytes in primary liver carcinoma. Study-wide background: Samples returned roughly 3.5 to 7.13 million productive TCRbeta reads, a yield that was similar across tissue types.

With around 450 ng total RNA as template and a constant-region primer, TCR beta cDNA was made. Three-round nested multiplex PCR performed with slightly modified ARM-PCR produced the TCR beta libraries. A C-beta reverse primer was combined with TRBV1-TRBV30 forward primers in the first two PCR rounds, and each round had approximately 10 cycles. TCRdb reprocessed the multiplex PCR reads via MiXCR and lists one record per CDR3 protein. This sample has roughly 80,000 distinct CDR3 sequences, with around 70% found just once. Germline V gives CDR1 GTSNPN, CDR2 SVGIG (reference sequence). The CDR3 consists of 13 residues. The V gene lost 5 bases and the J gene lost 4 bases, with 13 bases spanning the gap. Study-level results: A significantly higher top-250-clone fraction was found in tumors than in blood (p = 0.039). The study found tumor-adjacent and tumor-blood pairs overlapped less than tumor region pairs.

In the case of this clonotype: Its antigen is not identified. It may be a read error: a sequence one base away is much more abundant.

Unsorted bulk tissue of about 20-32 mg yielded co-extracted RNA and DNA. Collection of samples drew on five separate regions of each tumor. The sample comprised liver tumor tissue from sampling region 1. Subset here: tumor region T1, superior pole. The chain joins TRBV30 to TRBJ2-3, with D possibly matching TRBD2 (7 bases). This clonotype was obtained from a man between 40 and 49 years old with primary liver carcinoma and hepatitis B virus infection. The CDR3 region has the DNA TGTGCCTGGCAGCCGGGGGGCGCAGATACGCAGTATTTT. Translated: CAWQPGGADTQYF.